The present TCR beta chain was sequenced within a study of T cell repertoires in cytomegalovirus infection. Study background: Indications came from public TCR beta signatures; they pointed to CMV infection and to a matching HLA type.

MiXCR, run by TCRdb on the reads, gives a single entry per CDR3 protein. The sample includes some 100,000 distinct CDR3 sequences, 20% to 25% seen only once; the top ten take 39%. This clonotype was counted a few times. Its target is not known. General observations from the study: Cumulative public TCR beta family frequency identified carriers of CMV plus the relevant HLA. CMV-specific TCR beta clonotypes restricted by HLA-C were the ones dominating the ex vivo response.

Sequenced input: CD8+ T cells from PBMCs. This TCR came from a human donor in good health (CMV status not recorded). Some clones in this sample may be carry-over from other donors' samples.

CDR3 sequence (DNA): TGTGCCAGCAGTTTGAGAGACAGGGGAAAACTGTTTTTT. It encodes CASSLRDRGKLFF. The rearrangement joins TRBV28 to TRBJ1-4; 8 nucleotides agree with TRBD1. Unmatched junction bases numbered 4, after V lost 3 bases and J lost 10 bases. CDR3 length: 13 residues. CDR1 and CDR2 (germline): MDHEN, SYDVKM.